Listed below are T cell receptor beta chains from one sample, sequenced in a study of T-cell reconstitution after alpha-beta-depleted transplantation in children. TCRdb analysed the PCR reads with MiXCR anew, one entry per CDR3 protein. This sample has some 4,200 distinct CDR3 sequences, with approximately 19% found just once. The specimen comprised PBMCs, mostly from graft donor cells, sampled 180 days after TCRalphabeta/CD19-depleted stem cell transplant. The receptor source for this set is a male patient aged 2 to 9 who had a stem cell transplant for acute lymphoblastic leukemia, so the T cells may come from the graft donor. The CDR3 runs from the conserved cysteine through the conserved F or W. The D gene is left open where the match is weak.

CASSPSGGTDTQYF TRBD2 TRBV7-9
CSARRDAVRDEQYF - TRBV20-1
CASSYGGAISYNEQFF - TRBV6-5
CASSPGPVEAFF - TRBV5-5
CASSLKSGGNTIYF - TRBV12-3/TRBV12-4
CASSLNRGDEQYF - TRBV5-5
CASSKGLAGGPGNEQFF - TRBV21-1
CASSLILGQIKNYGYTF - TRBV7-2
CASSSGRGQATEAFF TRBD1 TRBV7-8
CASSLVAGELFF - TRBV5-1
CASSPLRQGAYGYTF TRBD1 TRBV2
CLGRGASWETQYF - TRBV6-2/TRBV6-3
CANSKGTGPLLDEQYF TRBD1 TRBV3-1
CASSLPPYKSSYNSPLHF - TRBV5-6
CASRTDRDTEAFF TRBD1 TRBV12-3/TRBV12-4
CASSTARERVTYEQYF - TRBV19
CASSLSGISNQPQHF - TRBV28
CASSLDSNNEQFF - TRBV5-1
CASSRSRGGNTEAFF TRBD1 TRBV7-9
CASSFISGTDSTNEKLFF TRBD1 TRBV11-1
CAIKEAGENTEAFF - TRBV10-3
CSARIQGHNSPLHF - TRBV20-1